This entry is about one T cell receptor beta chain. The antigen is not known. A much more abundant neighbour one base away suggests this may be a read error. A second PCR of about 7 to 11 cycles used a sample-barcoded 5' primer and a J-beta primer mix. A tag from a template-switch adaptor with 12 random nucleotides marked each cDNA molecule. Each CDR3 protein gets one entry after TCRdb re-called the 5' RACE reads with MiXCR. Among around 870,000 distinct CDR3 sequences listed, around 28% were seen once. The CDR3 runs to 13 residues. Germline lookup yields CDR1 LGHDT and CDR2 YNNKEL (reference sequence). This record comes from a study of blood T cells in healthy people across ages. Study-wide points: As age increased, TCR beta diversity per million T cells fell in a roughly linear fashion.

The sequenced sample was blood. The TCR sequence derives from a woman at least 80 years old in good health. The V call is TRBV3-1, the J call TRBJ2-1; a weak D match, TRBD1 (5 bases). The CDR3 protein is CVSSQAQGYEQFF. The DNA for the CDR3 is TGTGTCAGCAGCCAAGCGCAGGGTTATGAGCAGTTCTTC.